The clone carrying this TCR beta chain has only one observation. The repertoire was sequenced with immunoSEQ multiplex PCR; TCRdb's copy has only in-frame clones and lacks some. Here the sample spans 35,000 to 45,000 clones, less than 95% being singletons. V lost 4 bases to trimming and J lost 4 bases, with 11 bases between them. Germline lookup yields CDR1 SGDLS and CDR2 YYNGEE. There are 13 residues in the CDR3. Time point indicated: new active TB diagnosis, blood taken before or within 7 days of starting treatment. This sample stems from a study of T cells in tuberculosis. This chain links TRBV9 with TRBJ1-1; no clear D gene. Sample: PBMCs, taken at tuberculosis diagnosis. The origin of this receptor is an adult with tuberculosis. CDR3 protein: CASSLRDRTEAFF. DNA of the CDR3: TGTGCCAGCAGCCTCCGGGATCGCACTGAAGCTTTCTTT.